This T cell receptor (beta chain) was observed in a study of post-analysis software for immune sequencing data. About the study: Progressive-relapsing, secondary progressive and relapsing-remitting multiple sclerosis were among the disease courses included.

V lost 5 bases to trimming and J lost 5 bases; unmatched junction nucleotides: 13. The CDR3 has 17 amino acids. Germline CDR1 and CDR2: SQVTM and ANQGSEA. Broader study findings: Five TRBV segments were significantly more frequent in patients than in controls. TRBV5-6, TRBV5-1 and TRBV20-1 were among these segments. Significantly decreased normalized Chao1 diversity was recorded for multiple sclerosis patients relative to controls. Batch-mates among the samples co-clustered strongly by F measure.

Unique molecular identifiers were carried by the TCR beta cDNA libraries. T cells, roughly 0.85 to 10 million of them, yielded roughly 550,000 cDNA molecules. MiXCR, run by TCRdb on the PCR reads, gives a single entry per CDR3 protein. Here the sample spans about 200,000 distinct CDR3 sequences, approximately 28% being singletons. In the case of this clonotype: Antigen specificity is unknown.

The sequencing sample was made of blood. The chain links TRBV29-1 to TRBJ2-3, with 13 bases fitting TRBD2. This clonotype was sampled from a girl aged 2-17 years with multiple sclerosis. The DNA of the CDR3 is TGCAGCGTTATATCCGGGACTAGCGGGGACGGGGGAGATACGCAGTATTTT. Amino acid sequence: CSVISGTSGDGGDTQYF.